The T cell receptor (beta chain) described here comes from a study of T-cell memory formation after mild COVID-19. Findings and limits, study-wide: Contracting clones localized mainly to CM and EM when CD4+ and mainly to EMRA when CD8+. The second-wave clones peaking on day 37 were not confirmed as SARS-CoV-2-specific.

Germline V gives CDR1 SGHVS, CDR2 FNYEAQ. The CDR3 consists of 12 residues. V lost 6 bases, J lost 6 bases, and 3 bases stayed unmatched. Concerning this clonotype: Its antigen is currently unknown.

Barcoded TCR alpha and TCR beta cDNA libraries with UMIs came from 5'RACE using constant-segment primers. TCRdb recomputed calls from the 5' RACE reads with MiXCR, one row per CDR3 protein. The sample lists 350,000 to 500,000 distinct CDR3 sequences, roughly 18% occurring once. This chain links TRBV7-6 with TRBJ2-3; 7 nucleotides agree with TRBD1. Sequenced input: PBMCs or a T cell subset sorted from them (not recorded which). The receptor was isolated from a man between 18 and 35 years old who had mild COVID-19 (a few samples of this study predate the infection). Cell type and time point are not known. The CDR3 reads CASSQQGDTQYF. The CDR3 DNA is TGTGCCAGCAGTCAACAGGGGGATACGCAGTATTTT.